The T cell receptor beta chain under discussion was sequenced for a study of T cell responses to AZD1222 COVID-19 vaccine. General study findings and limits: Possibly, clonal diversity was underestimated; donors were largely white British and included more females.

The V gene lost 3 bases and the J gene lost 5 bases, with 13 bases spanning the gap. This CDR3 has 13 amino acids. CDR1 and CDR2 (germline): SQVTM, ANQGSEA. A word on this clone: Its specificity is unknown.

Assay: immunoSEQ multiplex PCR; the TCRdb copy retains only in-frame clones and omits some. The sample gives around 140,000 clones, about 90% of which show up once; roughly 9.9% is in the top ten. This sequence originates from an adult who received the AZD1222 COVID-19 vaccine. The V call is TRBV29-1, the J call TRBJ1-1; D perhaps matches TRBD1 (5 bases). The material was peripheral blood, obtained 28 days after the second AZD1222 dose. CDR3 DNA sequence: TGCAGCGTTGAGTATGGGGGTCGGACTGAAGCTTTCTTT. It codes for CSVEYGGRTEAFF. Complete variable domain (other parts from reference TRBV29-1 and TRBJ1-1): SAVISQKPSRDICQRGTSLTIQCQVDSQVTMMFWYRQQPGQSLTLIATANQGSEATYESGFVIDKFPISRPNLTFSTLTVSNMSPEDSSIYLCSVEYGGRTEAFFGQGTRLTVV.